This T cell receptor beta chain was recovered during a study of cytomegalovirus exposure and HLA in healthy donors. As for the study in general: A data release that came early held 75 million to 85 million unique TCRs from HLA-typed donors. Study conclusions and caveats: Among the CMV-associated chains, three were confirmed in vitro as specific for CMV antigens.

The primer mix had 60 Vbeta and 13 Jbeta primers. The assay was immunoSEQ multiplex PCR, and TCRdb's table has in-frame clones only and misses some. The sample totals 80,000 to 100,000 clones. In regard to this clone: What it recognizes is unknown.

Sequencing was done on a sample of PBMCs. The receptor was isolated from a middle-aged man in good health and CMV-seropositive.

DNA of the CDR3: TGTGCCAGCTCCCGGACAGTCTCGAACACTGAAGCTTTCTTT. Translated: CASSRTVSNTEAFF. The chain couples TRBV6-5 to TRBJ1-1, with D maybe TRBD1 (6 bases). With 8 bases removed from V and 1 base from J, the gap between germline ends came to 14 bases. The CDR3 has 14 amino acids. Germline assignment: CDR1 MNHEY and CDR2 SVGAGI.